This T cell receptor beta chain comes out of a study of identical twins. Study-wide results and limits: The models systematically underestimated how much out-of-frame TCR alpha was shared in monozygotic twins. Excess twin sharing in beta out-of-frame sequences was weaker.

A remark on this clonotype: Antigen unknown.

MiXCR was run by TCRdb on the 5' RACE reads, yielding one entry per CDR3 protein. Altogether 500,000 to 700,000 distinct CDR3 sequences are present, about 7% being singletons, with the ten largest covering approximately 1.5%. The V gene's germline CDR1 is MGHRA and CDR2 YSYEKL. This CDR3 is built from 15 residues. The junction had 4 bases not matched to a gene; V was cut back by 1 base and J by 3 bases. These same data were also listed under a study on yellow fever vaccine responses in identical twins.

The V call is TRBV4-1, the J call TRBJ2-5, with TRBD2 matching over 8 bases. The receptor comes from a woman aged 18-29 years in good health. The sample was PBMCs. The CDR3 sequence: CASSQVGLAKETQYF. The CDR3 DNA sequence: TGCGCCAGCAGCCAAGTAGGACTAGCAAAAGAGACCCAGTACTTC.